The source of this T cell receptor (beta chain) is a study of regulatory T cells in long-lasting Graves disease. This clonotype has just a few counts. Noted time point: newly diagnosed GD, antithyroid drugs for less than 3 months. Construction of the TCR library relied on RNA isolated from PBMCs. Trimming took 2 bases from V and 5 from J; bases not matched to a gene: 7. The CDR3 spans 17 residues. CDR1 is MNHEY and CDR2 is SMNVEV in the germline V gene (reference sequence). Construction of the TCR beta libraries employed iRepertoire HTBI primers in conjunction with Arm-PCR of CDR3 regions. TCRdb passed the multiplex PCR reads through MiXCR, listing each CDR3 protein once. The sample contains 380,000 or so distinct CDR3 sequences, 15% to 20% of which appear only once. These data are also associated with another study on T cells in Graves' hyperthyroidism and ophthalmopathy.

The source is a young woman with Graves disease. The sequenced sample was peripheral blood mononuclear cells (PBMCs), obtained at new diagnosis, from a patient treated with antithyroid drugs. This chain joins TRBV27 and TRBJ2-1; 12 positions agree with TRBD2. The CDR3 here is CASSLRLAGGIHNEQFF. CDR3 DNA sequence: TGTGCCAGCAGTTTACGGCTAGCGGGAGGGATCCACAATGAGCAGTTCTTC.